The 17 T cell receptor beta chains listed next were all sequenced from one sample in a study of tumor-infiltrating lymphocytes in primary liver carcinoma. Total RNA (around 500 ng) served as template for TCR beta cDNA synthesis primed by a constant-region primer. A slightly modified ARM-PCR protocol with three nested multiplex PCR rounds produced these TCR beta libraries. Forward primers for TRBV1-TRBV30 and a C-beta reverse primer served the first two PCR rounds, at roughly 10 cycles each. TCRdb re-called the multiplex PCR reads with MiXCR, one entry per CDR3 protein. The table shows roughly 120,000 distinct CDR3 sequences, with 64% occurring only once. From unsorted bulk tissue weighing roughly 17-32 mg, DNA and RNA were co-extracted. Sequencing was carried out using liver tumor tissue from sampling region 3. Subset described: tumor region T3, left-lateral pole. These receptors were collected from a woman aged 60 to 75 with primary liver carcinoma and hepatitis B virus infection.

The chain uses TRBV7-9 and TRBJ1-4, with D perhaps matching TRBD1 (5 bases). Trimming took 5 bases from V and 10 from J, leaving 20 bases between them. In germline, CDR1 is SEHNR, CDR2 FQNEAQ (reference sequence). The CDR3 covers 15 residues. Here the CDR3 reads CASSLQGATTGKLFF. DNA of the CDR3: TGTGCCAGCAGCCTACAAGGGGCAACGACGGGAAAACTGTTTTTT.

V and J are TRBV6-5 and TRBJ1-1, with 7 bases lining up with TRBD1. From germline, CDR1 is MNHEY and CDR2 SVGAGI. Trimming took 6 bases from V and 13 from J; bases not matched to a gene: 17. The CDR3 length is 14 residues. The CDR3 DNA reads TGTGCCAGCAGCACCGGGACAGCGAACACTGAATTTTTCTTT. It codes for CASSTGTANTEFFF.

The V call is TRBV5-1, the J call TRBJ1-1; the match to TRBD1 covers 7 bases. The CDR3 has 15 amino acids. Germline V lookup: CDR1 SGHRS, CDR2 YFSETQ. The ends lost 5 bases at V and 12 bases at J; junction bases unmatched: 19. DNA for the CDR3: TGCGCCAGCAGTGGGGCGGGAAACAGGGGCACTGAGACTTTCTTT. Translation: CASSGAGNRGTETFF.

About this clonotype itself: With a much larger clone just one base away, this may be a read error. The CDR3 reads CSVEVRPNQPQHF. Here the CDR3 DNA reads TGCAGCGTTGAAGTTCGACCCAATCAGCCCCAGCATTTT. The chain couples TRBV29-1 to TRBJ1-5; D not certain. The germline V gene encodes CDR1 SQVTM and CDR2 ANQGSEA. The CDR3 is 13 residues long. Trimming left V 1 base short and J 3 bases short, with 7 bases between.

As concerns this clonotype: A much larger clone sits a single nucleotide away, making a read error possible. This chain uses TRBV11-1 with TRBJ2-3; tentative D call: TRBD2 (5 bases). Germline V gives CDR1 SGHAT, CDR2 FQDESV (reference sequence). V gave up 6 bases and J gave up 2 bases, with 15 bases separating them. The CDR3 loop spans 15 amino acids. Here the CDR3 DNA reads TGTGCCAGCAGTTTGCCGAGGGAGAACACAGATACGCAGTATTTT. The encoded protein is CASSLPRENTDTQYF.

The chain employs TRBV7-3 and TRBJ2-3, with TRBD2 matching over 8 bases. Germline V CDR1 and CDR2: SGHTA, FQGTGA. The ends lost 4 bases at V and 9 bases at J; junction bases unmatched: 9. This CDR3 is 14 amino acids long. Written as DNA, the CDR3 is TGTGCCAGCAGCTCCACGGGACTAGAAGCAACGCAGTATTTT. This gives the protein CASSSTGLEATQYF.

The V and J genes are TRBV2 and TRBJ2-1, with TRBD2 matching over 15 bases. The CDR3 length is 15 residues. Germline V gene data show CDR1 as SNHLY and CDR2 as FYNNEI. V was pared by 2 bases and J by 9 bases, with 2 bases of the junction left unmatched. The CDR3: CASSEMGLAGGEQFF. In DNA form, the CDR3 reads TGTGCCAGCAGTGAAATGGGACTAGCGGGGGGTGAGCAGTTCTTC.

On this clonotype itself: Lacking the conserved final phenylalanine or tryptophan, this CDR3 likely reflects a read error. V usage is TRBV11-3 and J usage is TRBJ2-7; 12 bases line up with TRBD1. The CDR3 loop spans 15 amino acids. J was trimmed by 5 bases and V by 5 bases; bases with no gene match: 7. Germline V gene sequence: CDR1 SGHNT, CDR2 YENEEA. This chain's CDR3 is CASSPGTGGNHEQYY. The CDR3 DNA is TGTGCCAGCAGCCCCGGGACAGGGGGCAACCACGAGCAGTACTAT.

This clonotype has just one count. A read error may produce the germline difference seen at one junction end. The chain joins TRBV4-2 to TRBJ2-4; 7 nucleotides align to TRBD1. The V gene's germline CDR1 is LGHNA and CDR2 YNFKEQ. This CDR3 comprises 18 residues. The chain's CDR3 is CACSQSYTTGTAKNIQYF. DNA for the CDR3: TGTGCCTGCAGCCAATCCTACACAACAGGGACAGCCAAAAACATTCAATACTTC.

This clonotype has more than one count but fewer than ten. A much larger clone is a single base away; this may be a read error. The CDR3 does not end in the conserved phenylalanine or tryptophan, so this is likely a read error. The chain couples TRBV10-3 to TRBJ1-5; tentative D call: TRBD1 (5 bases). Trimming pared 3 bases from V and 5 bases from J, leaving 11 bases between. Germline V lookup: CDR1 ENHRY, CDR2 SYGVKD. This CDR3 is built from 14 residues. DNA of the CDR3: TGTGCCATCAGTGACTCGGGGGGGGATCAGCCCCAGCATTCT. Translation: CAISDSGGDQPQHS.

Concerning this clonotype itself: Sequence at one end of the junction differs from germline and may be a read error. This chain links TRBV4-1 with TRBJ2-3, with a tentative D call TRBD1 (9 bases). The CDR3 loop spans 20 amino acids. The germline CDR1 and CDR2 sequences are MGHRA and YSYEKL. The CDR3 loop reads CASSPTRTGTGTRGRDMQYF. The CDR3 coding sequence is TGCGCCAGCAGCCCTACACGAACCGGGACAGGGACTAGGGGCAGAGATATGCAGTATTTT.

A word on this clonotype: This may arise from a read error, as a much more abundant clone is one base away. The chain uses TRBV7-9 and TRBJ1-1; D possibly corresponds to TRBD1 (5 bases). The germline gives CDR1 SEHNR, CDR2 FQNEAQ (reference sequence). This CDR3 has 13 residues. The CDR3: CTSSFGGGTEAFF. The DNA of the CDR3 is TGTACCAGCAGCTTCGGGGGAGGCACTGAAGCTTTCTTT. Drawing the rest from reference TRBV7-9 and TRBJ1-1, the complete variable domain is DTGVSQNPRHKITKRGQNVTFRCDPISEHNRLYWYRQTLGQGPEFLTYFQNEAQLEKSRLLSDRFSAERPKGSFSTLEIQRTEQGDSAMYLCTSSFGGGTEAFFGQGTRLTVV.

This clonotype was counted a few times. This chain joins TRBV6-1 and TRBJ1-2; maybe TRBD1 (5 bases). V gave up 2 bases and J gave up 7 bases, with 20 bases separating them. The CDR3 covers 16 residues. Germline values: CDR1 MNHNS, CDR2 SASEGT. The CDR3 nucleotides read TGTGCCAGCAGTGAACTCTTGACAGACGCGTTCGGTGGCTACACCTTC. This encodes CASSELLTDAFGGYTF.

In the case of this clonotype: Since a much larger clone is just one base distant, this may be a read error. This likely comes from a read error, as the CDR3 has no conserved phenylalanine or tryptophan at its end. The gene calls are TRBV29-1 and TRBJ1-1, with D tentatively TRBD1 (5 bases). From germline, CDR1 is SQVTM and CDR2 ANQGSEA. The ends were cut back, 1 base at V and 4 bases at J, with 10 bases in the middle. The length of the CDR3 is 13 residues. CDR3 loop: CSVEGGGGTEAFL. The CDR3 DNA is TGCAGCGTTGAAGGGGGGGGGGGCACTGAAGCTTTCTTA.

This clonotype was observed many times. The rearrangement uses TRBV4-2 and TRBJ2-1, with 11 positions matching TRBD2. There are 16 residues in the CDR3. Germline CDR1 reads LGHNA; CDR2 reads YNFKEQ. Unmatched junction bases numbered 3, after V lost 3 bases and J lost 2 bases. CDR3 region: CASSQVAGGTYNEQFF. CDR3 sequence (DNA): TGTGCCAGCAGCCAGGTAGCGGGAGGGACCTACAATGAGCAGTTCTTC.

About this clonotype: Possible read error: a much larger clone is one base away. The chain joins TRBV5-6 to TRBJ2-3, with 12 bases fitting TRBD2. Per the germline V gene, CDR1 is SGHDT and CDR2 is YYEEEE. Trimming cost V 7 bases and J 0 bases; bases outside gene matches: 6. The CDR3 runs to 16 residues. The CDR3 DNA follows: TGTGCCAGCGGCAGACTAGCGGGAGTTAGCACAGATACGCAGTATTTT. The encoded protein is CASGRLAGVSTDTQYF.

This clonotype was recorded many times. The genes are TRBV12-3 or TRBV12-4 and TRBJ2-7, with D tentatively TRBD1 (6 bases). The CDR3 runs to 12 residues. Between the trimmed V and J ends, which lost 7 bases and 6 bases, there was a span of 13 bases. As DNA, the CDR3 is TGTGCCAGCACCAACAGGGTGGGCGAGCAGTACTTC. It is translated as CASTNRVGEQYF.